This record looks at one T cell receptor beta chain sequence and its context. This clonotype has a count of ten or more. Its cognate antigen has yet to be identified. Base qualities are missing; no much larger clone stands one base away. The data were taken from a study of T-cell reconstitution after alpha-beta-depleted transplantation in children (TCRdb year 2016). About the study as a whole: Using TCR repertoire profiling, the study quantitatively followed how T-cell immune reconstitution unfolded in children after TCRalphabeta/CD19-depleted allogeneic hematopoietic cell transplantation. Paper-wide results and their limitations: In some patients, high TCRbeta diversity at day 60 was attributed to recipient T cells and intrathymic progenitors that had survived conditioning. Apparently early alphabetaT-cell count recovery about two months after transplant reportedly relied on only several hundred rapidly expanded clones derived from non-depleted graft cells. Over the following months the frequencies of hyperexpanded clones went down, and after one year T-cell counts and TCRbeta diversity were mostly credited to newly produced T cells.

Relative to germline, V is missing 1 base and J is missing 5 bases, with 9 bases of the junction outside any gene match. The CDR3 has 16 amino acids, counting the end cysteine and phenylalanine. CDR3 DNA is the only sequence kept; it has 48 bases, read in frame from the first base. Taken from the germline V gene (reference sequence), the CDR1 and CDR2 loops are LGHDT and YNNKEL. The method behind the library was PCR. Data came from an Illumina HiSeq 2500. TCR library preparation used molecular barcoding, with unique molecular identifiers applied to normalize quantification of the TCRbeta repertoire. The raw public reads went through TCRdb reprocessing: fastp at Q25, MiXCR clone calling, in-frame beta chains kept. Records with the same CDR3 protein are collapsed into one entry carrying the most frequent genes and DNA. Recorded for this sample are hundreds of thousands of distinct CDR3 sequences; 10% to 15% of them occurred a single time. The ten biggest clones cover around 2% of the sample.

According to the study, the label for this sample's treatment or condition signals: allogeneic hematopoietic cell transplantation with graft depleted of TCRalphabeta T cells and CD19 B cells. Transplant recipients were children who received TCRalphabeta/CD19-depleted allogeneic hematopoietic cell grafts. The chain is assembled from TRBV3-1 and TRBJ2-5, with 8 bases in between that match TRBD2. This material consisted of PBMCs, mostly from graft donor cells, taken 360 days after TCRalphabeta/CD19-depleted stem cell transplant. This receptor was taken from a male patient under 18 who had a stem cell transplant for acute myeloid leukemia, so the T cells may come from the graft donor. The CDR3 reads as follows: CASSQVAGGVGETQYF. Here is the DNA: TGTGCCAGCAGCCAAGTGGCGGGAGGTGTAGGTGAGACCCAGTACTTC.